The next 15 T cell receptor beta chains were all read from a single sample in a study of T cell changes during pregnancy in multiple sclerosis. TCRdb's table, derived via immunoSEQ multiplex PCR, lists solely in-frame clones and lacks some. The data contain about 92,000 clones, almost 95% of them singletons. Sequencing used peripheral blood, obtained in the first trimester of pregnancy. These receptors came from a female donor with multiple sclerosis, enrolled in a pregnancy study.

This clone is termed large. The rearrangement joins TRBV27 to TRBJ2-3; TRBD2 matches 9 bases. CDR3 size: 14 residues. V dropped 5 bases and J dropped 7; count of bases not matched to a gene: 7. Germline CDR1 is MNHEY and CDR2 is SMNVEV (reference sequence). CDR3 coding DNA: TGTGCCAGCAGTAGGGCGGGAGGGACGTATACGCAGTATTTT. As protein: CASSRAGGTYTQYF.

The rearrangement uses TRBV19 and TRBJ1-1; 7 bases agree with TRBD1. The CDR3 length is 13 residues. From germline, CDR1 is LNHDA and CDR2 SQIVND (reference sequence). The trim removed 2 bases at V and 4 bases at J, leaving 1 base unmatched. The CDR3 DNA is TGTGCCAGTAGTATAACAGGGGTCACTGAAGCTTTCTTT. It yields the protein CASSITGVTEAFF.

This chain joins TRBV6-9 and TRBJ2-1; 8 nucleotides align to TRBD2. This CDR3 comprises 19 residues. The V segment lost 0 bases and the J segment 6 bases; nucleotides outside the gene matches: 16. CDR1 is MNHGY and CDR2 is SVAAGI in the germline V gene. The CDR3 spells CASSYSGQFQREFGNEQFF. The DNA of the CDR3 is TGTGCCAGCAGTTATTCGGGGCAATTTCAGCGGGAGTTCGGCAATGAGCAGTTCTTC.

The DNA for the CDR3 is TGTGCCAGCAGCGTAGAGGGGTGGCAGACCCAGTACTTC. Amino acids: CASSVEGWQTQYF. The chain combines TRBV9 with TRBJ2-5; TRBD1 might be the D (5 bases). In germline, CDR1 is SGDLS, CDR2 YYNGEE. This CDR3 is built from 13 residues. Trimming removed 0 bases at V and 6 bases at J, with 9 bases between. The variable domain in full, completed from reference TRBV9 and TRBJ2-5, reads DSGVTQTPKHLITATGQRVTLRCSPRSGDLSVYWYQQSLDQGLQFLIQYYNGEERAKGNILERFSAQQFPDLHSELNLSSLELGDSALYFCASSVEGWQTQYFGPGTRLLVL.

The rearrangement links TRBV7-2 to TRBJ2-2, with 9 bases aligning to TRBD2. This CDR3 is built from 16 residues. Germline V gene lookup returns CDR1 SGHTA and CDR2 FQGNSA. Germline trimming cut 2 bases from V and 7 bases from J; bases unmatched to any gene: 8. CDR3: CASSLSLAGNHGELFF. The CDR3 region has the DNA TGTGCCAGCAGCTTAAGTCTAGCGGGAAATCACGGGGAGCTGTTTTTT.

The chain is built from TRBV14 and TRBJ1-1; D gene uncertain. The V and J ends lost 1 base and 7 bases respectively, with 13 bases between them. The CDR3 is made up of 14 amino acids. Germline V gives CDR1 SGHDN, CDR2 FVKESK. The CDR3 DNA sequence: TGTGCCAGCAGCCAAGGGCTCACAGTAGGTGAAGCTTTCTTT. It codes for CASSQGLTVGEAFF.

This chain uses TRBV7-6 with TRBJ2-7; D is unresolved. The germline V gene has CDR1 SGHVS and CDR2 FNYEAQ. The V gene lost 5 bases and the J gene lost 3 bases, with 11 bases spanning the gap. There are 13 residues in the CDR3. CDR3 protein: CASSPSHSYEQYF. CDR3 DNA sequence: TGTGCCAGCAGCCCTTCTCACAGCTACGAGCAGTACTTC.

This chain connects TRBV7-8 to TRBJ2-7, with 9 positions matching TRBD2. V dropped 0 bases and J dropped 1; count of bases not matched to a gene: 4. Germline V lookup: CDR1 SGHVS, CDR2 FQNEAQ. The CDR3 covers 16 residues. In DNA, the CDR3 is TGTGCCAGCAGCTTAGCGGTGCGGGAGGGATCCTACGAGCAGTACTTC. This codes for CASSLAVREGSYEQYF. The full variable domain, with the rest looked up from reference TRBV7-8 and TRBJ2-7, is GAGVSQSPRYKVAKRGQDVALRCDPISGHVSLFWYQQALGQGPEFLTYFQNEAQLDKSGLPSDRFFAERPEGSVSTLKIQRTQQEDSAVYLCASSLAVREGSYEQYFGPGTRLTVT.

The CDR3 DNA follows: TGTGCCAGCAGCCTCGGGACAGGGGGCAGGGCGGGCCTCTACGAGCAGTACTTC. Protein: CASSLGTGGRAGLYEQYF. The rearrangement links TRBV27 to TRBJ2-7; 12 bases are shared with TRBD1. The J segment lost 3 bases and the V segment lost 6 bases, leaving 15 bases of the junction unmatched. The CDR3 loop spans 18 amino acids. Germline V gene sequence: CDR1 MNHEY, CDR2 SMNVEV (reference sequence).

This clone showed up just once. J is TRBJ2-5 and V is TRBV7-9; 7 bases match TRBD1. The CDR3 runs to 16 residues. Unmatched junction bases numbered 12, after V lost 4 bases and J lost 4 bases. CDR1 and CDR2 (germline): SEHNR, FQNEAQ (reference sequence). CDR3: CASSWTGVGLGETQYF. In DNA form, the CDR3 reads TGTGCCAGCAGCTGGACAGGCGTTGGTTTGGGAGAGACCCAGTACTTC. The entire variable domain, with the rest obtained from reference TRBV7-9 and TRBJ2-5, is as follows: DTGVSQNPRHKITKRGQNVTFRCDPISEHNRLYWYRQTLGQGPEFLTYFQNEAQLEKSRLLSDRFSAERPKGSFSTLEIQRTEQGDSAMYLCASSWTGVGLGETQYFGPGTRLLVL.

V gene TRBV9 combines with J gene TRBJ2-3; 13 bases are a match to TRBD2. V gave up 1 base and J gave up 1 base; unmatched junction bases: 9. Germline lookup yields CDR1 SGDLS and CDR2 YYNGEE. The CDR3 is 19 amino acids. The CDR3 sequence is CASSVKLAGGPVGTDTQYF. The CDR3 DNA reads as TGTGCCAGCAGCGTAAAACTAGCGGGAGGGCCGGTTGGCACAGATACGCAGTATTTT.

This clone was detected once. The chain carries TRBV28 and TRBJ2-7, with 9 bases matching TRBD2. The CDR3 spans 12 residues. In germline, CDR1 is MDHEN, CDR2 SYDVKM. The V gene end was trimmed by 2 bases and the J gene end by 10 bases; junction bases not matched to a gene: 3. CDR3 sequence: CASSLSGRLQYF. The CDR3 bases are TGTGCCAGCAGTTTAAGCGGGAGGTTACAGTACTTC.

The V and J genes are TRBV6-6 and TRBJ2-1, with 11 bases fitting TRBD2. The germline V gene encodes CDR1 MNHNY and CDR2 SVGAGI (reference sequence). The trim removed 7 bases at V and 9 bases at J, leaving 11 bases unmatched. The CDR3 consists of 15 residues. CDR3 coding DNA: TGTGCCAGCAACCAACTAGCGGGAGCGTTCGGTGAGCAGTTCTTC. Translation gives CASNQLAGAFGEQFF.

V and J are TRBV28 and TRBJ2-7; TRBD1 matches at 7 bases. The germline V gene encodes CDR1 MDHEN and CDR2 SYDVKM. V was pared by 4 bases and J by 5 bases, with 8 bases of the junction left unmatched. The CDR3 spans 14 residues. The CDR3 nucleotides read TGTGCCAGCAGTTCACCTTTTACAGGGGACGAGCAGTACTTC. It yields the protein CASSSPFTGDEQYF.

This sequence joins TRBV19 and TRBJ1-4; D not resolved. Germline V gene lookup returns CDR1 LNHDA and CDR2 SQIVND (reference sequence). The CDR3 loop spans 16 amino acids. With 9 bases removed from V and 8 bases from J, the gap between germline ends came to 25 bases. The CDR3 region is CASQNQYRAKWEKLFF. CDR3 in DNA: TGTGCCAGCCAAAACCAATACCGAGCGAAGTGGGAAAAACTGTTTTTT. The full variable domain, completed using reference TRBV19 and TRBJ1-4, is DGGITQSPKYLFRKEGQNVTLSCEQNLNHDAMYWYRQDPGQGLRLIYYSQIVNDFQKGDIAEGYSVSREKKESFPLTVTSAQKNPTAFYLCASQNQYRAKWEKLFFGSGTQLSVL.